Listed below are T cell receptor beta chains from one sample, sequenced in a study of CD8+ T cells in alopecia areata. Libraries were prepared by immunoSEQ multiplex PCR; TCRdb keeps only in-frame clonotypes and omits some of them. The sample includes hundreds of thousands of clones, 58% seen only once; the top ten take under 2%. The sample consisted of CD4+ T cells sorted from blood, taken at week 24, from a patient treated with tofacitinib. These receptors were collected from a human donor with alopecia areata. The CDR3 runs from the conserved cysteine through the conserved F or W. Each record gives: V gene, D gene, clone size, J gene, CDR3 DNA, CDR3 protein. D genes are given only for firm matches. A clone size is listed for some rows: how often the clone was seen (once, few, many), or a class if it is expanded.

V gene: TRBV25-1; D gene: -; clone size: -; J gene: TRBJ2-5; CDR3 DNA: TGTGCCAGCAGTGAACACAGGGCTAACGGGACCCAGTACTTC; CDR3 protein: CASSEHRANGTQYF
V gene: TRBV6-6; D gene: -; clone size: -; J gene: TRBJ2-3; CDR3 DNA: TGTGCCAGCAGGCCGCCGGCCGCGGGGAATACGCAGTATTTT; CDR3 protein: CASRPPAAGNTQYF
V gene: TRBV4-2; D gene: -; clone size: -; J gene: TRBJ2-5; CDR3 DNA: TGTGCCAGTGGACAGCAGGAGACCCAGTACTTC; CDR3 protein: CASGQQETQYF
V gene: TRBV19; D gene: TRBD1; clone size: -; J gene: TRBJ1-6; CDR3 DNA: TGTGCCAGTAGTACACGACAGGGGTCTAATTCACCCCTCCACTTT; CDR3 protein: CASSTRQGSNSPLHF
V gene: TRBV27; D gene: TRBD1; clone size: once; J gene: TRBJ2-7; CDR3 DNA: TGTGCCAGCAGTCCCTTGACAGGGACCTACGAGCAGTACTTC; CDR3 protein: CASSPLTGTYEQYF
V gene: TRBV4-1; D gene: TRBD1; clone size: -; J gene: TRBJ1-2; CDR3 DNA: TGCGCCAGCAGCCAGCCCCCGAACAGGGGTAACTATGGCTACACCTTC; CDR3 protein: CASSQPPNRGNYGYTF
V gene: TRBV5-1; D gene: -; clone size: -; J gene: TRBJ2-2; CDR3 DNA: TGCGCCAGCAGCTTGACTAGTAACACCGGGGAGCTGTTTTTT; CDR3 protein: CASSLTSNTGELFF
V gene: TRBV25-1; D gene: TRBD1; clone size: -; J gene: TRBJ1-2; CDR3 DNA: TGTGCCAGCAGTGAATCGAGGGGGCGTTGGGACTATGGCTACACCTTC; CDR3 protein: CASSESRGRWDYGYTF
V gene: TRBV6-5; D gene: -; clone size: -; J gene: TRBJ2-7; CDR3 DNA: TGTGCCAGCAGCCCAGGGATCTACGAGCAGTACTTC; CDR3 protein: CASSPGIYEQYF
V gene: TRBV5-1; D gene: -; clone size: -; J gene: TRBJ2-1; CDR3 DNA: TGCGCCAGCAGCTTCGGGCCGTCTGGGGGCAATGAGCAGTTCTTC; CDR3 protein: CASSFGPSGGNEQFF
V gene: TRBV5-1; D gene: -; clone size: -; J gene: TRBJ2-3; CDR3 DNA: TGCGCCAGCAGCTTGGTTGGCACAGATACGCAGTATTTT; CDR3 protein: CASSLVGTDTQYF
V gene: TRBV5-1; D gene: TRBD2; clone size: -; J gene: TRBJ2-5; CDR3 DNA: TGCGCCAGCAGCCTTGGCGGGGGGGCAGAGACCCAGTACTTC; CDR3 protein: CASSLGGGAETQYF
V gene: TRBV11-2; D gene: -; clone size: few; J gene: TRBJ1-1; CDR3 DNA: TGTGCCAGCAGCTTCGAGCAGACTGAAGCTTTCTTT; CDR3 protein: CASSFEQTEAFF
V gene: TRBV27; D gene: -; clone size: few; J gene: TRBJ1-1; CDR3 DNA: TGTGCCAGCAGCTCTAGGGGGGGTGGGGGAACTGAAGCTTTCTTT; CDR3 protein: CASSSRGGGGTEAFF
V gene: TRBV30; D gene: -; clone size: -; J gene: TRBJ1-5; CDR3 DNA: TGTGCCTGGAGTGCCCCTCTCCCGAAGCTAGATAGCAATCAGCCCCAGCATTTT; CDR3 protein: CAWSAPLPKLDSNQPQHF
V gene: TRBV4-1; D gene: -; clone size: -; J gene: TRBJ2-1; CDR3 DNA: TGCGCCAGCAGCCAAGCGGCAGGGCTCTACAATGAGCAGTTCTTC; CDR3 protein: CASSQAAGLYNEQFF
V gene: TRBV30; D gene: -; clone size: -; J gene: TRBJ2-5; CDR3 DNA: TGTGCCTGGAGTGAACACAGAGAGACCCAGTACTTC; CDR3 protein: CAWSEHRETQYF
V gene: TRBV27; D gene: -; clone size: once; J gene: TRBJ2-3; CDR3 DNA: TGTGCCAGCAGTTTACTGACGACAGATACGCAGTATTTT; CDR3 protein: CASSLLTTDTQYF
V gene: TRBV5-1; D gene: TRBD1; clone size: few; J gene: TRBJ1-2; CDR3 DNA: TGCGCCAGCAGCATTGGGACAGCGATCTCGGAGGGCTACACCTTC; CDR3 protein: CASSIGTAISEGYTF
V gene: TRBV5-1; D gene: -; clone size: -; J gene: TRBJ2-1; CDR3 DNA: TGCGCCAGCAGCTTGACCTCCAAACTCGGTGAGCAGTTCTTC; CDR3 protein: CASSLTSKLGEQFF
V gene: TRBV6-5; D gene: -; clone size: -; J gene: TRBJ2-3; CDR3 DNA: TGTGCCAGCAGTTACACTACGAGTGATACGCAGTATTTT; CDR3 protein: CASSYTTSDTQYF
V gene: TRBV27; D gene: TRBD1; clone size: few; J gene: TRBJ2-7; CDR3 DNA: TGTGCCAGCAGTTTCGGGACAGACAAGAAGTACTTC; CDR3 protein: CASSFGTDKKYF
V gene: TRBV5-1; D gene: TRBD1; clone size: -; J gene: TRBJ2-1; CDR3 DNA: TGCGCCAGCAGCTTGGGGGGGACAGTGGCCAATGAGCAGTTCTTC; CDR3 protein: CASSLGGTVANEQFF
V gene: TRBV5-1; D gene: -; clone size: few; J gene: TRBJ2-2; CDR3 DNA: TGCGCCAGCAGCTTGGTTGGGGGCGACACCGGGGAGCTGTTTTTT; CDR3 protein: CASSLVGGDTGELFF
V gene: TRBV5-1; D gene: TRBD1; clone size: -; J gene: TRBJ2-3; CDR3 DNA: TGCGCCAGCAGATCTCCGGGACAGAGGGTTACAGATACGCAGTATTTT; CDR3 protein: CASRSPGQRVTDTQYF
V gene: TRBV6-5; D gene: TRBD1; clone size: few; J gene: TRBJ2-7; CDR3 DNA: TGTGCCAGCAGTTACCAGGGACAGGGAGGGTCCTACGAGCAGTACTTC; CDR3 protein: CASSYQGQGGSYEQYF
V gene: TRBV7-2; D gene: -; clone size: -; J gene: TRBJ1-6; CDR3 DNA: TGTGCCAGCAGCTGGGACCTCAAAGGCAAACCCCTCCACTTT; CDR3 protein: CASSWDLKGKPLHF
V gene: TRBV4-1; D gene: TRBD1; clone size: -; J gene: TRBJ1-5; CDR3 DNA: TGCGCCAGCAGCCCCCCGGACAGGGTTTATCAGCCCCAGCATTTT; CDR3 protein: CASSPPDRVYQPQHF
V gene: TRBV7-9; D gene: -; clone size: many; J gene: TRBJ1-1; CDR3 DNA: TGTGCCAGCAGTATAAGGGTAGGCGACACTGAAGCTTTCTTT; CDR3 protein: CASSIRVGDTEAFF
V gene: TRBV29-1; D gene: -; clone size: -; J gene: TRBJ1-1; CDR3 DNA: TGCAGCGTTGCAGGGCTCTTAAACACTGAAGCTTTCTTT; CDR3 protein: CSVAGLLNTEAFF
V gene: TRBV27; D gene: -; clone size: once; J gene: TRBJ2-7; CDR3 DNA: TGTGCCAGCAGGTACCGGGTGGGGCCTGACAACGAGCAGTACTTC; CDR3 protein: CASRYRVGPDNEQYF
V gene: TRBV6-6; D gene: TRBD1; clone size: -; J gene: TRBJ1-1; CDR3 DNA: TGTGCCAGCAGCATTAGACAGGGCGCTGAAGCTTTCTTT; CDR3 protein: CASSIRQGAEAFF
V gene: TRBV27; D gene: TRBD2; clone size: -; J gene: TRBJ2-1; CDR3 DNA: TGTGCCAGCAGTCGTAGCGGGGGTATACACAATGAGCAGTTCTTC; CDR3 protein: CASSRSGGIHNEQFF
V gene: TRBV30; D gene: -; clone size: -; J gene: TRBJ2-2; CDR3 DNA: TGTGCCTGGAGTACCCCGGGACGCTCTTTCGGGGAGCTGTTTTTT; CDR3 protein: CAWSTPGRSFGELFF
V gene: TRBV11-3; D gene: -; clone size: -; J gene: TRBJ2-3; CDR3 DNA: TGTGCCAGCAGCTCTAGTGGGACCATCACAGATACGCAGTATTTT; CDR3 protein: CASSSSGTITDTQYF